Below are 21 T cell receptor beta chains sequenced from a single sample in a study of a mutant IDH1 vaccine in newly diagnosed glioma. Libraries were prepared by immunoSEQ multiplex PCR; TCRdb keeps only in-frame clonotypes and omits some of them. The sample includes about 38,000 clones, around 82% of them seen just once. Described time point: week 5, during vaccination. Every vaccine dose comprised 300 ug of mutant IDH1 20-mer peptide plus topical imiquimod. These TCRs are of unknown antigen specificity. The material was PBMCs, obtained from a glioma patient whose treatment included an IDH1 peptide vaccine. These receptors were obtained from a man in his forties or fifties with glioma.

This clone was seen a few times. The chain carries TRBV18 and TRBJ2-5, with D unresolved. The V and J ends lost 0 bases and 1 base respectively, with 9 bases between them. This CDR3 is built from 15 residues. Per the germline V gene, CDR1 is KGHSH and CDR2 is LQKENI. The CDR3, as DNA: TGTGCCAGCTCACCACCAATGTCAGCCCAAGAGACCCAGTACTTC. It yields the protein CASSPPMSAQETQYF.

The chain links TRBV9 to TRBJ1-2, with D possibly TRBD1 on 6 matching bases. CDR3 length: 17 amino acids. V was cut by 2 bases and J by 4 bases, with 21 bases left in between. CDR1 and CDR2 from the germline V gene are SGDLS and YYNGEE. The CDR3 sequence is CASSVGNRAYMRYGYTF. The CDR3 nucleotides read TGTGCCAGCAGCGTCGGAAACAGGGCGTATATGCGCTATGGCTACACCTTC.

J is TRBJ1-2 and V is TRBV7-9; 10 nucleotides line up with TRBD1. Germline V CDR1 and CDR2: SEHNR, FQNEAQ (reference sequence). CDR3 length: 14 amino acids. V lost 3 bases to trimming and J lost 8 bases; unmatched junction nucleotides: 6. In DNA, the CDR3 is TGTGCCAGCAGCTTCGGGACAGGGGCTTACGGCTACACCTTC. Its translation is CASSFGTGAYGYTF.

This clone was picked up one time. The gene calls are TRBV19 and TRBJ1-2; 7 positions match TRBD1. With 5 bases clipped from V and 4 bases from J, the junction kept 16 bases outside the gene matches. This CDR3 has 17 amino acids. CDR1 and CDR2 from the germline V gene are LNHDA and SQIVND (reference sequence). CDR3 coding DNA: TGTGCCAGTAGTCCGCACCTACAGGGGTCGGGCGTCTATGGCTACACCTTC. Amino acid sequence: CASSPHLQGSGVYGYTF.

V gene TRBV10-3 combines with J gene TRBJ2-7; perhaps TRBD1 as D (5 bases). CDR3 size: 12 residues. V lost 5 bases to trimming and J lost 4 bases, with 9 bases between them. In germline, CDR1 is ENHRY, CDR2 SYGVKD. CDR3 residues: CAISKGMYEQYF. The CDR3 region has the DNA TGTGCCATCAGTAAGGGGATGTACGAGCAGTACTTC.

V and J are TRBV5-8 and TRBJ2-5, with 11 bases that match TRBD2. Trimming cost V 4 bases and J 11 bases; bases outside gene matches: 16. Germline lookup yields CDR1 SGHTS and CDR2 YDEGEE. The CDR3 is made up of 16 amino acids. The CDR3 DNA is TGTGCCAGCAGCATTCAGTGGGCTAGCGGGGGGCCGGCTCAGTACTTC. Protein sequence: CASSIQWASGGPAQYF.

V usage is TRBV5-6 and J usage is TRBJ2-1, with 9 bases that match TRBD2. The length of the CDR3 is 16 residues. The junction had 5 bases not matched to a gene; V was cut back by 0 bases and J by 4 bases. CDR1 SGHDT and CDR2 YYEEEE come from the germline V gene. The CDR3 reads CASSLETLAGYNEQFF. The CDR3 DNA reads TGTGCCAGCAGCTTGGAGACTCTAGCGGGGTACAATGAGCAGTTCTTC.

There are a few counts of this clone. V is TRBV9 and J is TRBJ2-7; 9 positions agree with TRBD1. V shed 3 bases, J shed 5 bases, and the junction held 6 bases outside the gene matches. This CDR3 comprises 14 residues. Per the germline V gene, CDR1 is SGDLS and CDR2 is YYNGEE. CDR3 amino acids: CASSAGQGIDEQYF. The CDR3 bases are TGTGCCAGCAGCGCGGGACAGGGTATCGACGAGCAGTACTTC. Looking up the rest from reference TRBV9 and TRBJ2-7 gives the full variable domain: DSGVTQTPKHLITATGQRVTLRCSPRSGDLSVYWYQQSLDQGLQFLIQYYNGEERAKGNILERFSAQQFPDLHSELNLSSLELGDSALYFCASSAGQGIDEQYFGPGTRLTVT.

This clone was recorded a few times. V gene TRBV30 combines with J gene TRBJ2-1; perhaps TRBD2 as D (6 bases). Germline V gene sequence: CDR1 GTSNPN, CDR2 SVGIG (reference sequence). Trimming stripped 0 bases from V and 5 bases from J, with 23 bases between. The CDR3 spans 18 residues. The CDR3, as DNA: TGTGCCTGGAGTGTACGTATGGGAACGGCTTCGGGAGACAATGAGCAGTTCTTC. Residues: CAWSVRMGTASGDNEQFF.

V is TRBV7-2 and J is TRBJ1-5; tentative D call: TRBD1 (5 bases). The CDR3 loop spans 18 amino acids. Germline-derived CDR1 and CDR2 are SGHTA and FQGNSA. Trimming cost V 1 base and J 3 bases, with 19 bases left between them. In nucleotides, the CDR3 is TGTGCCAGCAGCTTAGTGGTTGATAGCAGAGGGGTCAATCAGCCCCAGCATTTT. It is translated as CASSLVVDSRGVNQPQHF.

This clone was found once. The chain links TRBV2 to TRBJ1-5; D is possibly TRBD1 (5 bases). Trimming removed 4 bases at V and 7 bases at J, with 14 bases between. The CDR3 is 14 residues long. CDR1 SNHLY and CDR2 FYNNEI come from the germline V gene. The CDR3 loop reads CASSGGNGRQPQHF. The CDR3 nucleotides are TGTGCCAGCAGTGGGGGGAACGGGAGGCAGCCCCAGCATTTT.

This chain joins TRBV30 and TRBJ1-3; D perhaps matches TRBD1 (5 bases). CDR3 length: 14 residues. V was clipped by 2 bases and J by 3 bases, with 11 bases between them. Germline V gene sequence: CDR1 GTSNPN, CDR2 SVGIG (reference sequence). Written as DNA, the CDR3 is TGTGCCTGGAGTCCTGGGGGAATTGGAAACACCATATATTTT. It codes for CAWSPGGIGNTIYF.

V and J are TRBV7-6 and TRBJ1-4, with TRBD1 matching 9 bases. The J segment lost 4 bases and the V segment lost 5 bases, leaving 8 bases of the junction unmatched. This CDR3 has 16 amino acids. The germline V gene encodes CDR1 SGHVS and CDR2 FNYEAQ. CDR3 DNA: TGTGCCAGCAGCCTCAGATCGGGACAGGGTAATGAAAAACTGTTTTTT. It is translated as CASSLRSGQGNEKLFF.

The chain links TRBV15 to TRBJ1-5; maybe TRBD1 (6 bases). The CDR3 has 15 residues. Germline V lookup: CDR1 LNHNV, CDR2 YYDKDF (reference sequence). Trimming left V 0 bases short and J 6 bases short, with 12 bases between. In DNA, the CDR3 is TGTGCCACCAGCAGAGATCAGGGGAAGAGTCAGCCCCAGCATTTT. Amino acids: CATSRDQGKSQPQHF. The entire variable domain, with the rest obtained from reference TRBV15 and TRBJ1-5, is as follows: DAMVIQNPRYQVTQFGKPVTLSCSQTLNHNVMYWYQQKSSQAPKLLFHYYDKDFNNEADTPDNFQSRRPNTSFCFLDIRSPGLGDTAMYLCATSRDQGKSQPQHFGDGTRLSIL.

The chain uses TRBV5-5 and TRBJ2-5, with a tentative D call TRBD1 (5 bases). The V end was cut by 3 bases, the J end by 1 base, with 13 bases between. The CDR3 runs to 15 residues. Germline assignment: CDR1 SGHKS and CDR2 YYEKEE (reference sequence). In nucleotides, the CDR3 is TGTGCCAGCAGCTCCCTGGGGCCACGCCAAGAGACCCAGTACTTC. The encoded protein is CASSSLGPRQETQYF.

The chain has TRBV10-1 and TRBJ2-7; TRBD1 agrees at 7 bases. J gave up 0 bases and V 5 bases, and 10 bases lay outside the gene matches. Looked up from germline, CDR1 is WNHNN and CDR2 is SYGVQD (reference sequence). CDR3 length equals 16 residues. CDR3 loop: CASSKYRGVSSYEQYF. CDR3 in DNA: TGCGCCAGCAGTAAATACAGGGGCGTTAGCTCCTACGAGCAGTACTTC.

This clone appeared a few times. V and J are TRBV6-4 and TRBJ1-1; D uncertain. The CDR3 is 13 residues long. Per germline, CDR1 MRHNA and CDR2 SNTAGT. V dropped 3 bases and J dropped 1 base, with 6 bases sitting between them. This CDR3 is CASSEQGNTEAFF. The CDR3 DNA follows: TGTGCCAGCAGTGAGCAAGGGAACACTGAAGCTTTCTTT.

This clone came up a few times. The chain recombines TRBV2 with TRBJ2-2; D is unclear. The CDR3 has 14 residues. Between the trimmed V and J ends, which lost 3 bases and 0 bases, there was a span of 5 bases. From germline, CDR1 is SNHLY and CDR2 FYNNEI. CDR3 residues: CASSDPPNTGELFF. DNA of the CDR3: TGTGCCAGCAGTGACCCACCGAACACCGGGGAGCTGTTTTTT. The full variable domain, in which reference TRBV2 and TRBJ2-2 provide the parts outside the CDR3, is EPEVTQTPSHQVTQMGQEVILRCVPISNHLYFYWYRQILGQKVEFLVSFYNNEISEKSEIFDDQFSVERPDGSNFTLKIRSTKLEDSAMYFCASSDPPNTGELFFGEGSRLTVL.

The V and J genes are TRBV5-1 and TRBJ1-5, with D possibly TRBD1 on 6 matching bases. The CDR3 contains 14 residues. CDR1 and CDR2 (germline): SGHRS, YFSETQ. Trimming shortened V by 3 bases and J by 2 bases, and 9 bases separated the two germline ends. The CDR3 nucleotides are TGCGCCAGCAGCTACGCAGGGGGCAATCAGCCCCAGCATTTT. Its protein is CASSYAGGNQPQHF.

This chain uses TRBV13 with TRBJ1-6; TRBD1 might be the D (6 bases). Germline assignment: CDR1 PRHDT and CDR2 FYEKMQ (reference sequence). V shed 10 bases and J shed 1 base, with 14 bases lying between them. The CDR3 has 15 amino acids. The CDR3 coding sequence is TGTGCCACCCAACCAGGGGCTTCCTATAATTCACCCCTCCACTTT. Amino acid sequence: CATQPGASYNSPLHF.

The chain employs TRBV5-1 and TRBJ1-4; 9 nucleotides match TRBD1. The J segment lost 5 bases and the V segment lost 4 bases, leaving 3 bases of the junction unmatched. Germline-derived CDR1 and CDR2 are SGHRS and YFSETQ. This CDR3 is built from 14 residues. CDR3 sequence reads: CASSLGQGNEKLFF. CDR3 sequence (DNA): TGCGCCAGCAGCCTTGGACAGGGGAATGAAAAACTGTTTTTT.